This TCR beta chain stems from a study of cytomegalovirus exposure and HLA in healthy donors. Study-wide points: Subsequent analysis revealed that first-cohort TCR clusters tended to co-occur in the approximately 120 validation repertoires.

Germline V CDR1 and CDR2: SGHDT, YYEEEE. J gave up 3 bases and V 2 bases, and 10 bases lay outside the gene matches. This CDR3 comprises 17 residues. This table comes from immunoSEQ multiplex PCR, and its TCRdb copy is limited to in-frame clones, with some not included. The table shows approximately 65,000 clones, with approximately 94% occurring only once. Concerning this clone itself: Its matching antigen is unknown.

Sequencing was done on a sample of PBMCs. The TCR was taken from a young woman in good health and CMV-seronegative. The rearrangement joins TRBV5-6 to TRBJ1-1, with TRBD1 matching over 10 bases. For the CDR3, the DNA is TGTGCCAGCAGCTTCTTCCTCCCTGGGACAGGGGACACTGAAGCTTTCTTT. It translates to CASSFFLPGTGDTEAFF.